A single sample gave rise to the 25 T cell receptor beta chains below, sequenced in a study of blood T cell repertoires in COVID-19. Data came from immunoSEQ multiplex PCR; TCRdb stores just in-frame clones and leaves some out. The data contain about 230,000 clones, roughly 85% of them singletons. Sequencing was performed on peripheral blood. These receptors were taken from a woman in her 70s with active or convalescent COVID-19.

This clone has only one observation. This chain connects TRBV7-9 to TRBJ1-1; the D is unclear. Germline V CDR1 and CDR2: SEHNR, FQNEAQ (reference sequence). Trimming left V 1 base short and J 0 bases short, with 9 bases between. CDR3 size: 15 residues. The CDR3 nucleotides are TGTGCCAGCAGCTTAGGCAGAGGTATGAACACTGAAGCTTTCTTT. It yields the protein CASSLGRGMNTEAFF.

V usage is TRBV28 and J usage is TRBJ2-7; possible D gene TRBD2, 6 bases. The CDR3 runs to 15 residues. Trimming removed 4 bases from V and 0 bases from J, with 13 bases in between. CDR1 is MDHEN and CDR2 is SYDVKM in the germline V gene. CDR3 in DNA: TGTGCCAGCAGTTCGGCGGGGACGAACTCCTACGAGCAGTACTTC. It specifies CASSSAGTNSYEQYF. The full variable domain, completed using reference TRBV28 and TRBJ2-7, is DVKVTQSSRYLVKRTGEKVFLECVQDMDHENMFWYRQDPGLGLRLIYFSYDVKMKEKGDIPEGYSVSREKKERFSLILESASTNQTSMYLCASSSAGTNSYEQYFGPGTRLTVT.

The J gene is TRBJ2-3, the V gene TRBV7-3, with 7 bases lining up with TRBD1. The length of the CDR3 is 15 residues. Per germline, CDR1 SGHTA and CDR2 FQGTGA. V gave up 4 bases and J gave up 1 base; unmatched junction bases: 5. The CDR3 nucleotides read TGTGCCAGCAGCTCGGGACAGCCAGGCACAGATACGCAGTATTTT. It encodes CASSSGQPGTDTQYF.

J is TRBJ2-1 and V is TRBV19, with D possibly TRBD2 on 6 matching bases. This CDR3 comprises 14 residues. V was cut by 8 bases and J by 0 bases, with 11 bases left in between. The V gene's germline CDR1 is LNHDA and CDR2 SQIVND (reference sequence). The CDR3 loop is CASGPAGSYNEQFF. The CDR3 DNA reads TGTGCCAGTGGACCAGCGGGCTCCTACAATGAGCAGTTCTTC.

This clone was detected once. The chain has TRBV7-2 and TRBJ1-1, with TRBD1 matching over 8 bases. CDR1 and CDR2 from the germline V gene are SGHTA and FQGNSA. V was pared by 5 bases and J by 0 bases, with 5 bases of the junction left unmatched. The CDR3 runs to 15 residues. Here the CDR3 reads CASSTGQGVNTEAFF. In DNA form, the CDR3 reads TGTGCCAGCAGCACCGGACAGGGAGTGAACACTGAAGCTTTCTTT. The whole variable domain, filled in from reference TRBV7-2 and TRBJ1-1, reads GAGVSQSPSNKVTEKGKDVELRCDPISGHTALYWYRQSLGQGLEFLIYFQGNSAPDKSGLPSDRFSAERTGGSVSTLTIQRTQQEDSAVYLCASSTGQGVNTEAFFGQGTRLTVV.

The chain links TRBV10-1 to TRBJ2-1, with 9 bases aligning to TRBD2. Germline loops: CDR1 WNHNN, CDR2 SYGVQD (reference sequence). With 3 bases clipped from V and 8 bases from J, the junction kept 8 bases outside the gene matches. This CDR3 comprises 15 residues. CDR3 coding DNA: TGCGCCAGCAGTGACGCGGGAGGGCCGGTGCATGAGCAGTTCTTC. Amino acids: CASSDAGGPVHEQFF.

V usage is TRBV5-5 and J usage is TRBJ1-3; 9 bases agree with TRBD1. With 3 bases clipped from V and 8 bases from J, the junction kept 3 bases outside the gene matches. This CDR3 has 13 amino acids. The germline V gene encodes CDR1 SGHKS and CDR2 YYEKEE (reference sequence). The CDR3, as DNA: TGTGCCAGCAGCTGGACAGGGGAGGACACCATATATTTT. This translates into CASSWTGEDTIYF. The whole variable domain, filled in from reference TRBV5-5 and TRBJ1-3, reads DAGVTQSPTHLIKTRGQQVTLRCSPISGHKSVSWYQQVLGQGPQFIFQYYEKEERGRGNFPDRFSARQFPNYSSELNVNALLLGDSALYLCASSWTGEDTIYFGEGSWLTVV.

J is TRBJ2-7 and V is TRBV13; 9 bases line up with TRBD2. V was pared by 0 bases and J by 2 bases, with 2 bases of the junction left unmatched. Germline values: CDR1 PRHDT, CDR2 FYEKMQ (reference sequence). CDR3 length equals 15 residues. The CDR3, as DNA: TGTGCCAGCAGCTTAGGGGGCGGGAGGGCCTACGAGCAGTACTTC. This codes for CASSLGGGRAYEQYF.

This chain links TRBV30 with TRBJ2-2; the match to TRBD2 covers 7 bases. CDR1 is GTSNPN, CDR2 SVGIG, per germline (reference sequence). The CDR3 extends over 18 amino acids. Trimming took 4 bases from V and 3 from J; bases not matched to a gene: 17. This chain's CDR3 is CAWKAQGSGRTYTGELFF. The CDR3, as DNA: TGTGCCTGGAAAGCCCAGGGTAGCGGGCGGACTTACACCGGGGAGCTGTTTTTT. Based on the CDR3 plus reference TRBV30 and TRBJ2-2, the full variable domain is SQTIHQWPATLVQPVGSPLSLECTVEGTSNPNLYWYRQAAGRGLQLLFYSVGIGQISSEVPQNLSASRPQDRQFILSSKKLLLSDSGFYLCAWKAQGSGRTYTGELFFGEGSRLTVL.

This clone has only one observation. The chain links TRBV30 to TRBJ2-3; D gene uncertain. Trimming removed 2 bases at V and 2 bases at J, with 5 bases between. Germline V gives CDR1 GTSNPN, CDR2 SVGIG (reference sequence). This CDR3 has 12 residues. The DNA for the CDR3 is TGTGCCTGGAGTTCTAACACAGATACGCAGTATTTT. Its protein product is CAWSSNTDTQYF. The whole variable domain, remainder taken from reference TRBV30 and TRBJ2-3, is SQTIHQWPATLVQPVGSPLSLECTVEGTSNPNLYWYRQAAGRGLQLLFYSVGIGQISSEVPQNLSASRPQDRQFILSSKKLLLSDSGFYLCAWSSNTDTQYFGPGTRLTVL.

The chain couples TRBV28 to TRBJ2-7; 8 positions match TRBD2. The V gene's germline CDR1 is MDHEN and CDR2 SYDVKM. V lost 6 bases and J lost 4; bases outside the gene matches: 14. This CDR3 spans 16 amino acids. Written as DNA, the CDR3 is TGTGCCAGCAGCCTAGCCGGGGTGGGCGGGAGGTACGAGCAGTACTTC. It specifies CASSLAGVGGRYEQYF.

This chain links TRBV5-1 with TRBJ2-7; 8 bases are a match to TRBD2. Trimming took 4 bases from V and 2 from J; bases not matched to a gene: 8. The CDR3 has 15 amino acids. Germline loops: CDR1 SGHRS, CDR2 YFSETQ. The CDR3 reads CASSAGTSETYEQYF. In DNA, the CDR3 is TGCGCCAGCAGCGCCGGGACTAGTGAGACCTACGAGCAGTACTTC.

The chain carries TRBV30 and TRBJ2-7, with TRBD1 as a possible D gene (6 bases). Per the germline V gene, CDR1 is GTSNPN and CDR2 is SVGIG (reference sequence). V was cut by 5 bases and J by 4 bases, with 12 bases left in between. This CDR3 comprises 12 residues. CDR3 residues: CAWGTRRYEQYF. In DNA form, the CDR3 reads TGTGCCTGGGGGACACGTAGATACGAGCAGTACTTC.

This chain connects TRBV21-1 to TRBJ2-7; TRBD2, as called in the table, went unchecked against the DNA. TRBV21-1 is a documented pseudogene. The CDR3 runs 15 residues. The CDR3 region is CASSNPSGGTYEQYF. In nucleotides, the CDR3 is TGTGCCAGCAGCAATCCTAGCGGGGGAACCTACGAGCAGTACTTC.

The chain recombines TRBV6-6 with TRBJ2-7, with TRBD1 as a possible D gene (5 bases). The V end lost 1 base, the J end lost 4 bases, and 17 bases lay between the germline ends. The CDR3 sequence is 16 residues long. Germline V CDR1 and CDR2: MNHNY, SVGAGI (reference sequence). The CDR3 spells CASSYLQGASQYEQYF. CDR3 bases: TGTGCCAGCAGTTACTTGCAGGGCGCTTCCCAGTACGAGCAGTACTTC.

V and J are TRBV7-2 and TRBJ2-5, with TRBD2 as a possible D gene (5 bases). The V gene's germline CDR1 is SGHTA and CDR2 FQGNSA. CDR3 length: 12 amino acids. V lost 1 base and J 8 bases, leaving 8 bases between the germline ends. The CDR3 coding sequence is TGTGCCAGCAGCTTAGATGCGGGTACCCAGTACTTC. This codes for CASSLDAGTQYF. Full variable domain (remainder filled in from reference TRBV7-2 and TRBJ2-5): GAGVSQSPSNKVTEKGKDVELRCDPISGHTALYWYRQSLGQGLEFLIYFQGNSAPDKSGLPSDRFSAERTGGSVSTLTIQRTQQEDSAVYLCASSLDAGTQYFGPGTRLLVL.

The gene calls are TRBV10-3 and TRBJ1-1; maybe TRBD1 (6 bases). This CDR3 region has 14 residues. Germline V lookup: CDR1 ENHRY, CDR2 SYGVKD. The ends were cut back, 3 bases at V and 7 bases at J, with 15 bases in the middle. In DNA, the CDR3 is TGTGCCATCAGTGAAACGGACAGCCAATTTGAAGCTTTCTTT. It specifies CAISETDSQFEAFF.

This chain links TRBV30 with TRBJ2-1; the match to TRBD1 covers 7 bases. J gave up 10 bases and V 0 bases, and 12 bases lay outside the gene matches. The CDR3 covers 15 residues. Looked up from germline, CDR1 is GTSNPN and CDR2 is SVGIG (reference sequence). The CDR3 bases are TGTGCCTGGAGTGTACAAGTAGGGGGACAGCAAGAGCAGTTCTTC. This sequence encodes CAWSVQVGGQQEQFF.

J is TRBJ1-1 and V is TRBV19; 7 bases are a match to TRBD1. CDR3 length equals 14 residues. Germline loops: CDR1 LNHDA, CDR2 SQIVND (reference sequence). The trim removed 7 bases at V and 4 bases at J, leaving 9 bases unmatched. As DNA, the CDR3 is TGTGCCAGTAACCAAGGGGGCTCCGGCACTGAAGCTTTCTTT. This translates into CASNQGGSGTEAFF.

This chain links TRBV7-9 with TRBJ1-5; D remains unclear. Looked up from germline, CDR1 is SEHNR and CDR2 is FQNEAQ (reference sequence). CDR3 size: 17 residues. V lost 5 bases, J lost 6 bases, and 23 bases lay in between. The DNA for the CDR3 is TGTGCCAGCAGCAACGGAGGTCCCCTCAACCGAATTCAGCCCCAGCATTTT. Protein product: CASSNGGPLNRIQPQHF.

This rearrangement joins TRBV27 to TRBJ2-7; 16 bases are shared with TRBD2. This CDR3 has 18 residues. Germline V gives CDR1 MNHEY, CDR2 SMNVEV (reference sequence). Germline trimming cut 11 bases from V and 5 bases from J; bases unmatched to any gene: 18. CDR3: CASTAGLAGGPVLHEQYF. CDR3 in DNA: TGTGCCTCCACGGCGGGACTAGCGGGGGGGCCTGTTCTCCACGAGCAGTACTTC.

The chain recombines TRBV5-1 with TRBJ1-5; 7 nucleotides line up with TRBD1. Germline CDR1 SGHRS, CDR2 YFSETQ. Losses at the gene ends were 1 base for V and 4 bases for J; bases not matched to a gene: 5. The CDR3 covers 15 residues. CDR3 residues: CASSLSGTANQPQHF. CDR3 DNA sequence: TGCGCCAGCAGCTTGTCCGGGACAGCAAATCAGCCCCAGCATTTT.

This clone was observed a few times. The V gene is TRBV24-1, the J gene TRBJ1-5; D is perhaps TRBD1 (6 bases). Germline CDR1 KGHDR, CDR2 SFDVKD. Trimming removed 1 base from V and 5 bases from J, with 17 bases in between. The CDR3 extends over 17 amino acids. The CDR3 spells CATSDFSRGGDDQPQHF. DNA for the CDR3: TGTGCCACCAGTGATTTTAGCAGGGGAGGGGATGATCAGCCCCAGCATTTT.

The chain employs TRBV7-2 and TRBJ2-5, with 11 bases aligning to TRBD2. The CDR3 has 16 residues. CDR1 and CDR2 from the germline V gene are SGHTA and FQGNSA. With V trimmed by 6 bases and J by 4 bases, 10 bases remained unmatched. This CDR3 is CASRQPGLAVSETQYF. The CDR3 DNA sequence: TGTGCCAGCAGACAACCGGGACTAGCGGTTTCAGAGACCCAGTACTTC.

The chain is built from TRBV2 and TRBJ2-3, with D hard to call. Germline CDR1 reads SNHLY; CDR2 reads FYNNEI. The germline V and J ends were trimmed by 3 bases and 2 bases, with 15 bases remaining between them. The length of the CDR3 is 16 residues. The CDR3: CASSDASTPPTDTQYF. Written as DNA, the CDR3 is TGTGCCAGCAGTGATGCCTCGACTCCCCCCACAGATACGCAGTATTTT. Full variable domain (remainder filled in from reference TRBV2 and TRBJ2-3): EPEVTQTPSHQVTQMGQEVILRCVPISNHLYFYWYRQILGQKVEFLVSFYNNEISEKSEIFDDQFSVERPDGSNFTLKIRSTKLEDSAMYFCASSDASTPPTDTQYFGPGTRLTVL.